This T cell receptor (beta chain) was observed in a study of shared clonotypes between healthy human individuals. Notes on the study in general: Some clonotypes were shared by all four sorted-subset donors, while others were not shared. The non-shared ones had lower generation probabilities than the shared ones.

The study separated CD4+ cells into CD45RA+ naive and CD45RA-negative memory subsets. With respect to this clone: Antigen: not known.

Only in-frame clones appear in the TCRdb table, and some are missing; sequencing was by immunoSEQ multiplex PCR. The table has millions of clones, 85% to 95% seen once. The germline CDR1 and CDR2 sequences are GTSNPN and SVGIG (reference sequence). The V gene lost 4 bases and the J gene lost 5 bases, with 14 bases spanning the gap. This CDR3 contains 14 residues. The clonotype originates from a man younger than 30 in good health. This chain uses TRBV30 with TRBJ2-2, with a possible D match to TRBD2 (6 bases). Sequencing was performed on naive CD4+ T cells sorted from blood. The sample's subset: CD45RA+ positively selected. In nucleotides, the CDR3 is TGTGCCTGGATCCAAATCGGGGGTACCGGGGAGCTGTTTTTT. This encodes CAWIQIGGTGELFF.